This TCR beta chain was documented in a study of vaccination and CD4 T cells after COVID-19. Study overall: Cultures acting as controls obtained a CEFX pool, an HIV-1 Nef pool, or no peptide. Overall study results and limits: Researchers looked at relatively few convalescent patients and had no early post-infection timepoints.

CDR1 and CDR2 (germline): MDHEN, SYDVKM. The CDR3 spans 14 residues. V shed 7 bases and J shed 1 base, with 13 bases lying between them. Remarks on this clonotype: Its antigen remains unknown.

The study sequenced cultured CD4+ T cell DNA using the Oncomine TCR Beta short-read assay. Using its own MiXCR run on the PCR reads, TCRdb lists one record per CDR3 protein. Of about 15,000 distinct CDR3 sequences detected, roughly 46% appear once; the ten largest clones hold 20% to 25%. Sample treatment: roughly 10-day PBMC culture with coronavirus spike peptide pools or control peptides (ViraFEST assay). IL-2 at approximately 10 IU/ml and peptide pools at about 9.5 ug/ml were added to PBMCs cultured at two million per well. The chain recombines TRBV28 with TRBJ1-1; D ambiguous. The source is a human donor who had recovered from COVID-19. The sequencing here drew on CD4+ T cells from blood, cultured in vitro, taken before SARS-CoV-2 vaccination. The CDR3 DNA is TGTGCCAGCACCCTGGGGTATCCGAACACTGAAGCTTTCTTT. This sequence encodes CASTLGYPNTEAFF.